This TCR beta chain is from a study of blood T cell repertoires in COVID-19. Produced via immunoSEQ multiplex PCR; TCRdb's table is partial and in-frame only. The sample carries around 260,000 clones, approximately 79% recorded once. Those who participated ranged in age from 18 to 89 years and resided in 20 to 25 US areas. Self-reported history from a screening survey and questionnaire set each donor's cohort. V gave up 7 bases and J gave up 1 base; unmatched junction bases: 7. Germline values: CDR1 MNHEY, CDR2 SVGAGI. This CDR3 region has 14 residues. Input material: PBMCs or T cells enriched from blood (not recorded which). The rearrangement uses TRBV6-5 and TRBJ2-7; the match to TRBD1 covers 7 bases. The TCR comes from a man aged 25 to 40 with acute COVID-19. CDR3 loop: CASKGASRSYEQYV. CDR3 bases: TGTGCCAGCAAGGGGGCTAGCCGGTCCTACGAGCAGTACGTC.